One sample yielded the 16 T cell receptor beta chains listed below, sequenced in a study of T cell responses to AZD1222 COVID-19 vaccine. Only in-frame clones appear in the TCRdb table, and some are missing; sequencing was by immunoSEQ multiplex PCR. The sample lists 120,000 or so clones, 86% occurring once. This specimen consisted of peripheral blood, obtained on day 0 of AZD1222 vaccination. The source is an adult in good health.

This chain links TRBV29-1 with TRBJ2-3; maybe TRBD2 (6 bases). V dropped 7 bases and J dropped 4 bases, with 15 bases sitting between them. The germline V gene encodes CDR1 SQVTM and CDR2 ANQGSEA. The length of the CDR3 is 13 residues. The CDR3 loop reads CSGGQPGADTQYF. In DNA form, the CDR3 reads TGCAGCGGAGGTCAACCGGGGGCAGATACGCAGTATTTT.

This rearrangement joins TRBV19 to TRBJ2-1; D perhaps matches TRBD2 (7 bases). The CDR3 is 15 amino acids. Germline CDR1 and CDR2: LNHDA and SQIVND (reference sequence). Trimming removed 2 bases at V and 6 bases at J, with 14 bases between. The CDR3 loop reads CASSIRRGGLNEQFF. The CDR3 DNA sequence: TGTGCCAGTAGTATAAGGAGGGGGGGCCTCAATGAGCAGTTCTTC.

This chain joins TRBV5-4 and TRBJ2-3, with TRBD2 matching over 12 bases. V shed 4 bases, J shed 5 bases, and the junction held 8 bases outside the gene matches. Germline CDR1 SGHNT, CDR2 YYREEE (reference sequence). The CDR3 is 16 amino acids. CDR3 sequence reads: CASSTRTSGEGDTQYF. In DNA form, the CDR3 reads TGTGCCAGCAGCACCCGGACTAGCGGGGAGGGAGATACGCAGTATTTT.

The chain carries TRBV11-2 and TRBJ2-4; D is possibly TRBD2 (6 bases). The V gene lost 4 bases and the J gene lost 0 bases, with 16 bases spanning the gap. CDR1 is SGHAT and CDR2 is FQNNGV in the germline V gene. The CDR3 spans 17 residues. This chain's CDR3 is CASSWGDGRLAKNIQYF. In DNA form, the CDR3 reads TGTGCCAGCAGCTGGGGGGACGGGAGACTAGCCAAAAACATTCAGTACTTC.

This clone was seen a single time. The CDR3 here is CASHYSGYGNEQFF. For the CDR3, the DNA is TGTGCCAGCCATTATAGCGGGTACGGCAATGAGCAGTTCTTC. This sequence joins TRBV27 and TRBJ2-1; 7 nucleotides match TRBD2. In germline, CDR1 is MNHEY, CDR2 SMNVEV (reference sequence). V lost 8 bases and J lost 6; bases outside the gene matches: 10. The CDR3 totals 14 residues.

This clone occurred once. V usage is TRBV21-1 and J usage is TRBJ1-2; no check of the table's D call, TRBD1, against the DNA was made. TRBV21-1 is tagged as a pseudogene. The CDR3 sequence is 14 residues long. The CDR3 DNA is TGTGCCAGCAGCAAAGGGAGGATCGACAGGAGTAACACCTTC. Its translation: CASSKGRIDRSNTF.

The chain combines TRBV19 with TRBJ1-5; possibly TRBD1 for D (5 bases). V was clipped by 5 bases and J by 9 bases, with 14 bases between them. CDR1 is LNHDA and CDR2 is SQIVND in the germline V gene (reference sequence). The CDR3 spans 13 residues. The CDR3 here is CASSPYEGPPQHF. The CDR3 bases are TGTGCCAGTAGTCCCTACGAGGGGCCGCCCCAGCATTTT.

This clone was detected only once. The chain uses TRBV9 and TRBJ2-3; D may be TRBD1 (5 bases). The CDR3 consists of 14 residues. V was pared by 6 bases and J by 2 bases, with 13 bases between. CDR1 and CDR2 from the germline V gene are SGDLS and YYNGEE. CDR3 nucleotides: TGTGCCAGCAACGTCTGGGGCAACACAGATACGCAGTATTTT. Encoded protein: CASNVWGNTDTQYF.

A single count supports this clone. V gene TRBV3-1 (or the pseudogene TRBV3-2) combines with J gene TRBJ2-1; D possibly matches TRBD1 or TRBD2 (6 bases each). Germline CDR1 LGHDT, CDR2 YNNKEL (reference sequence). The CDR3 sequence is 13 residues long. The V end lost 0 bases, the J end lost 14 bases, and 14 bases lay between the germline ends. The CDR3 is CASSQDQLAGEFF. CDR3 DNA sequence: TGTGCCAGCAGCCAAGATCAACTAGCAGGGGAGTTCTTC.

V and J are TRBV5-4 and TRBJ1-2; no reliable D call. The V and J ends lost 1 base and 7 bases respectively, with 14 bases between them. CDR3 length: 14 residues. Germline V gene sequence: CDR1 SGHNT, CDR2 YYREEE (reference sequence). The CDR3 is CASSLMGTETGYTF. CDR3 in DNA: TGTGCCAGCAGCTTGATGGGCACGGAAACTGGCTACACCTTC.

V and J are TRBV10-2 and TRBJ2-7; 12 bases are shared with TRBD1. This CDR3 has 14 amino acids. From germline, CDR1 is WSHSY and CDR2 SAAADI. The V and J ends lost 6 bases and 7 bases, in that order; junction bases with no gene match: 7. DNA for the CDR3: TGCGCCAGCAGGCCGGGACAGGGGGCGGGAGAGCAGTACTTC. It codes for CASRPGQGAGEQYF.

The chain combines TRBV27 with TRBJ2-2; no definite D call. The CDR3 is 8 amino acids. V was shortened by 2 bases and J by 17 bases, with 3 bases between the two germline ends. The germline CDR1 and CDR2 sequences are MNHEY and SMNVEV (reference sequence). The CDR3 region has the DNA TGTGCCAGCAGTTTACCCTTTTTT. The encoded protein is CASSLPFF.

CDR3 in amino acids: CAWSPKTSGGTDTQYF. DNA of the CDR3: TGTGCCTGGAGTCCCAAGACTAGCGGGGGCACAGATACGCAGTATTTT. This chain links TRBV30 with TRBJ2-3; 11 nucleotides line up with TRBD2. Trimming cost V 2 bases and J 1 base; bases outside gene matches: 5. Germline CDR1 GTSNPN, CDR2 SVGIG (reference sequence). This CDR3 spans 16 amino acids.

The CDR3 region is CASSYRGDSYNEQFF. Written as DNA, the CDR3 is TGTGCCAGCAGTTACCGGGGGGACTCCTACAATGAGCAGTTCTTC. J is TRBJ2-1 and V is TRBV6-5; 7 nucleotides line up with TRBD2. J gave up 0 bases and V 2 bases, and 1 base lay outside the gene matches. This CDR3 region has 15 residues. CDR1 and CDR2 (germline): MNHEY, SVGAGI.

This clone was observed once. The V call is TRBV18, the J call TRBJ2-1; D unresolved. The CDR3 sequence is 13 residues long. V gave up 0 bases and J gave up 6 bases, with 6 bases separating them. In germline, CDR1 is KGHSH, CDR2 LQKENI. This CDR3 reads CASSPPVGNEQFF. In DNA form, the CDR3 reads TGTGCCAGCTCACCACCCGTTGGCAATGAGCAGTTCTTC. Drawing the rest from reference TRBV18 and TRBJ2-1, the complete variable domain is NAGVMQNPRHLVRRRGQEARLRCSPMKGHSHVYWYRQLPEEGLKFMVYLQKENIIDESGMPKERFSAEFPKEGPSILRIQQVVRGDSAAYFCASSPPVGNEQFFGPGTRLTVL.

The chain links TRBV4-1 to TRBJ1-2, with a tentative D call TRBD1 (5 bases). V was shortened by 3 bases and J by 2 bases, with 16 bases between the two germline ends. Germline-derived CDR1 and CDR2 are MGHRA and YSYEKL. This CDR3 has 16 amino acids. CDR3 nucleotides: TGCGCCAGCAGCCAGCCGCTGGGGCAAATCAACTATGGCTACACCTTC. Translating gives CASSQPLGQINYGYTF.